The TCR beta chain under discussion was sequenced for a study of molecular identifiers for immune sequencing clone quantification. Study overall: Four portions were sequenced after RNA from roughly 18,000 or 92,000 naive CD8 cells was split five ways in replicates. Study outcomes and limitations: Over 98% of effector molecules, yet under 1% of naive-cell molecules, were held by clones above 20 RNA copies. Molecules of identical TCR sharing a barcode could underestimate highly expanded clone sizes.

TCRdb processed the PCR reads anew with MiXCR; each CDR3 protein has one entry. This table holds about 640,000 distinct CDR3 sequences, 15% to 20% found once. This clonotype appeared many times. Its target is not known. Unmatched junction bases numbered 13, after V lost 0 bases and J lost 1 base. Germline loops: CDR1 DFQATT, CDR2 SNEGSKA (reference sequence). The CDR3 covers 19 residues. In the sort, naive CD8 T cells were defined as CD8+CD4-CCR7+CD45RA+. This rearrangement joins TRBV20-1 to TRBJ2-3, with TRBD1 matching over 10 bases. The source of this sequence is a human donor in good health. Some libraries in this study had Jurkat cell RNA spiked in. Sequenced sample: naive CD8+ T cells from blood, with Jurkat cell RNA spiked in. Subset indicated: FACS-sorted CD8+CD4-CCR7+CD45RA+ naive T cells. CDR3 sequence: CSARDRRDRGLQRTDTQYF. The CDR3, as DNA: TGCAGTGCTAGAGATAGGAGGGACAGGGGACTTCAGCGCACAGATACGCAGTATTTT.